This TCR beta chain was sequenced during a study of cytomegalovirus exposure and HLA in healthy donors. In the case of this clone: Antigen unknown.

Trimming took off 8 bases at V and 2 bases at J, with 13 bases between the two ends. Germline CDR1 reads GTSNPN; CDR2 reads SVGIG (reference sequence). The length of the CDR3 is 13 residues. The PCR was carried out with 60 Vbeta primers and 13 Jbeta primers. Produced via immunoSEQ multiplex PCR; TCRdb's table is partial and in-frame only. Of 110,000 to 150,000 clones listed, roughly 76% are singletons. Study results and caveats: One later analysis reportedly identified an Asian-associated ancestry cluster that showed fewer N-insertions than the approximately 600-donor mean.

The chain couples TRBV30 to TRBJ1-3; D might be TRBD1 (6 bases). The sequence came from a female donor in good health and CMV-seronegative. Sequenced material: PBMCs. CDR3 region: CAHRVKAGNTIYF. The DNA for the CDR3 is TGTGCCCACAGGGTAAAGGCTGGAAACACCATATATTTT.